These T cell receptor beta chains were read from a single sample in a study of beta chain features in type 1 diabetes. Assay: immunoSEQ multiplex PCR; the TCRdb copy retains only in-frame clones and omits some. The sample yields some 330,000 clones, around 10% seen once. The specimen sequenced was naive CD4+ T cells from blood. These receptors came from a woman in her 30s in good health. Both conserved end residues are part of each CDR3. The D gene is left open where the match is weak. A clone size is listed for some rows: how often the clone was seen (once, few, many), or a class if it is expanded.

>TRBJ1-2|12|-|-|TRBV6-1
TGTGCCAGCAGTGAACTAGACTATGGCTACACCTTC
CASSELDYGYTF
>TRBJ2-7|13|TRBD1|few|TRBV5-8
TGTGCCAGCAGCCACACGACAGGGCCCGAGCAGTACTTC
CASSHTTGPEQYF
>TRBJ2-7|14|TRBD1|-|TRBV18
TGTGCCAGCTCACCGGGACAGAACTCCTACGAGCAGTACTTC
CASSPGQNSYEQYF
>TRBJ2-7|14|TRBD2|-|TRBV7-2
TGTGCCAGCAGCTTGGCGGCGGGAGCTATGGAGCAGTACTTC
CASSLAAGAMEQYF
>TRBJ2-2|18|TRBD1|-|TRBV15
TGTGCCACCAGAACCGGGACAGGGGGTGGTCTGAACACCGGGGAGCTGTTTTTT
CATRTGTGGGLNTGELFF
>TRBJ2-7|15|-|-|TRBV27
TGTGCCAGCAGTTTATCCCTAAACAGGGCCTACGAGCAGTACTTC
CASSLSLNRAYEQYF
>TRBJ2-1|20|TRBD2|few|TRBV18
TGTGCCAGCTCACCCTCCTCCGTAGCGGGAGCGCGGGGGGTGAACAATGAGCAGTTCTTC
CASSPSSVAGARGVNNEQFF
>TRBJ1-1|14|-|-|TRBV28
TGTGCCAGCAGTCCGGGACACTTGAACACTGAAGCTTTCTTT
CASSPGHLNTEAFF
>TRBJ2-3|15|-|-|TRBV27
TGTGCCAGCAGTTTATTCAGCGGTAGCACAGATACGCAGTATTTT
CASSLFSGSTDTQYF
>TRBJ2-3|17|TRBD2|few|TRBV7-2
TGTGCCAGCAGCACCGGACTAGCGGGGGCTAGCACAGATACGCAGTATTTT
CASSTGLAGASTDTQYF
>TRBJ2-3|15|-|-|TRBV18
TGTGCCAGCTCACCAACACAGGATTTCACAGATACGCAGTATTTT
CASSPTQDFTDTQYF
>TRBJ2-1|16|TRBD1|-|TRBV18
TGTGCCAGCTCAACAGATCGTAGACAGGGATTCAATGAGCAGTTCTTC
CASSTDRRQGFNEQFF
>TRBJ2-1|15|TRBD1|once|TRBV6-5
TGTGCCAGCAGACCGGGACAGAGCTCCTACAATGAGCAGTTCTTC
CASRPGQSSYNEQFF
>TRBJ2-6|18|TRBD1|-|TRBV28
TGTGCCAGCAGTTTAGGGACAGGGTTAGGTTCTGGGGCCAACGTCCTGACTTTC
CASSLGTGLGSGANVLTF
>TRBJ2-5|15|TRBD2|few|TRBV19
TGTGCCAGTAGTATACTTCCTAGCGGACAAGAGACCCAGTACTTC
CASSILPSGQETQYF
>TRBJ2-7|13|TRBD1|-|TRBV30
TGTGCCTGGATTGGACAGGGGATCTCCGAGCAGTACTTC
CAWIGQGISEQYF
>TRBJ2-5|14|-|-|TRBV9
TGTGCCAGCAGCGTAGCACAGGGTGGAGAGACCCAGTACTTC
CASSVAQGGETQYF
>TRBJ2-7|17|TRBD1|few|TRBV7-3
TGTGCCAGCAGCCCTCTCCCCGAACAGGGGGCACGCTACGAGCAGTACTTC
CASSPLPEQGARYEQYF
>TRBJ1-2|12|-|-|TRBV29-1
TGCAGCGTTGGAACAGACAACTATGGCTACACCTTC
CSVGTDNYGYTF
>TRBJ2-3|17|-|-|TRBV7-9
TGTGCCAGCAGCTTAGGAGGAGGGAGATGGTTTACAGATACGCAGTATTTT
CASSLGGGRWFTDTQYF
>TRBJ1-1|14|-|few|TRBV7-2
TGTGCCAGCAGCTTATACGAGGGGAACACTGAAGCTTTCTTT
CASSLYEGNTEAFF
>TRBJ2-7|14|TRBD2|-|TRBV19
TGTGCCAGTAGTTGGAGCGGGAGGTTGTACGAGCAGTACTTC
CASSWSGRLYEQYF